What follows is one T cell receptor (beta chain) and its context. Its specificity is not known. TCRdb's copy holds only in-frame clones and misses some; the assay was immunoSEQ multiplex PCR. Among under 30,000 clones listed, 84% were seen once. Treatment noted: AdE1-LMPpoly-expanded autologous EBV-specific T-cell therapy followed by anti-PD-1 nivolumab. This specimen belongs to a study of EBV T-cell therapy then PD-1 blockade in nasopharyngeal carcinoma. This TCR derives from a middle-aged man with nasopharyngeal carcinoma. The sequences come from CD8+ T cells from blood, collected at roughly day 65 from a patient whose treatment included autologous EBV-specific T cells and nivolumab.

CDR3 DNA sequence: TGTGCCAGCAGTTACTCGATAGCCGGATCCGGGGAGCTGTTTTTT. This translates into CASSYSIAGSGELFF. The V gene is TRBV6-5, the J gene TRBJ2-2; no definite D call. The CDR3 totals 15 residues. Trimming pared 0 bases from V and 6 bases from J, leaving 11 bases between. The germline CDR1 and CDR2 sequences are MNHEY and SVGAGI.